Each of the 15 T cell receptor beta chains below was sequenced from the same sample in a study of shared clonotypes between healthy human individuals. Measured with immunoSEQ multiplex PCR; TCRdb has only the in-frame clones, and not every one. Of around 2.1 million clones in the sample, 85% to 95% were seen once. CD8 cells classed as naive were CD45RO-negative and positively selected for CCR7, excluding terminally differentiated effector memory CD45RA+ cells. The material sequenced was naive CD8+ T cells from PBMCs. All receptors come from a man younger than 30 in good health. Some clones in this sample may be carry-over from other donors' samples.

The rearrangement uses TRBV9 and TRBJ2-1, with D possibly being TRBD1 or TRBD2 (6 bases each). V was cut by 4 bases and J by 7 bases, with 15 bases left in between. Germline V CDR1 and CDR2: SGDLS, YYNGEE. CDR3 length equals 14 residues. In DNA, the CDR3 is TGTGCCAGCAGCCCCCCCCAGGGGAGGAATGAGCAGTTCTTC. Its protein product is CASSPPQGRNEQFF.

The chain combines TRBV7-9 with TRBJ2-1, with TRBD2 identical over 7 bases. CDR3 size: 14 residues. CDR1 is SEHNR, CDR2 FQNEAQ, per germline (reference sequence). V lost 2 bases, J lost 10 bases, and 8 bases stayed unmatched. The CDR3 reads CASSLPPVGGEQFF. DNA of the CDR3: TGTGCCAGCAGCTTACCCCCGGTCGGGGGGGAGCAGTTCTTC.

The V call is TRBV5-1, the J call TRBJ1-4; 7 nucleotides match TRBD1. The CDR3 has 13 residues. Germline assignment: CDR1 SGHRS and CDR2 YFSETQ. Trimming removed 4 bases from V and 7 bases from J; junction bases left unmatched: 4. As DNA, the CDR3 is TGCGCCAGCAGCCCCTGGACAGGTGAAAAACTGTTTTTT. Residues: CASSPWTGEKLFF.

This clone was seen once. V is TRBV2 and J is TRBJ2-1; D call uncertain. CDR1 is SNHLY, CDR2 FYNNEI, per germline. Trimming pared 2 bases from V and 3 bases from J, leaving 14 bases between. This CDR3 contains 16 residues. This CDR3 is CASSESPITVYNEQFF. CDR3 nucleotides: TGTGCCAGCAGTGAATCCCCGATAACAGTCTACAATGAGCAGTTCTTC.

V gene TRBV30 combines with J gene TRBJ1-5; unclear D gene. Germline loops: CDR1 GTSNPN, CDR2 SVGIG (reference sequence). Trimming left V 2 bases short and J 8 bases short, with 16 bases between. The CDR3 runs to 14 residues. The CDR3 protein is CAWSHTVRGEPQHF. DNA for the CDR3: TGTGCCTGGAGTCACACGGTACGGGGAGAGCCCCAGCATTTT.

This clone is a singleton in its sample. The chain links TRBV30 to TRBJ1-3, with TRBD1 matching over 8 bases. Germline values: CDR1 GTSNPN, CDR2 SVGIG (reference sequence). The CDR3 covers 15 residues. The junction had 8 bases not matched to a gene; V was cut back by 7 bases and J by 0 bases. This CDR3 reads CALGQAFLSGNTIYF. CDR3 bases: TGTGCCTTGGGACAGGCATTTCTCTCTGGAAACACCATATATTTT.

The chain couples TRBV9 to TRBJ1-3; D is ambiguous. Deletions cut 1 base from V and 2 bases from J, with 10 bases between. The germline CDR1 and CDR2 sequences are SGDLS and YYNGEE. The CDR3 has 15 amino acids. The DNA for the CDR3 is TGTGCCAGCAGCGTATCGGGGTTGACTGGAAACACCATATATTTT. This sequence encodes CASSVSGLTGNTIYF.

As to this clone: This specimen includes other DNA sequences encoding the same CDR3. V gene TRBV9 combines with J gene TRBJ2-1; TRBD2 aligns across 8 bases. Germline loops: CDR1 SGDLS, CDR2 YYNGEE. Trimming removed 0 bases from V and 2 bases from J; junction bases left unmatched: 1. The CDR3 sequence is 15 residues long. In nucleotides, the CDR3 is TGTGCCAGCAGCGTAGGAGCGGGGGCCTACAATGAGCAGTTCTTC. Protein sequence: CASSVGAGAYNEQFF.

The chain employs TRBV5-1 and TRBJ1-2; TRBD1 matches at 7 bases. There are 17 residues in the CDR3. Germline-derived CDR1 and CDR2 are SGHRS and YFSETQ. Trimming removed 4 bases from V and 1 base from J; junction bases left unmatched: 13. The CDR3 sequence: CASSLPDRTTHNYGYTF. CDR3 in DNA: TGCGCCAGCAGCCTCCCGGACAGGACAACTCATAACTATGGCTACACCTTC.

The gene calls are TRBV4-2 and TRBJ1-1, with D possibly being TRBD1 (5 bases). Germline assignment: CDR1 LGHNA and CDR2 YNFKEQ. Trimming cost V 0 bases and J 4 bases, with 12 bases left between them. This CDR3 region has 15 residues. The CDR3 DNA reads as TGTGCCAGCAGCCAAGAGCAGGGCGCGGGCACTGAAGCTTTCTTT. Translating it yields CASSQEQGAGTEAFF.

The chain is built from TRBV12-5 and TRBJ1-3; possible D gene TRBD1, 5 bases. There are 15 residues in the CDR3. Germline CDR1 LGHNT, CDR2 FRNRAP. Trimming removed 7 bases from V and 2 bases from J, with 15 bases in between. CDR3 loop: CASAAGSKAGNTIYF. The CDR3 DNA sequence: TGTGCTAGTGCGGCAGGGAGTAAAGCTGGAAACACCATATATTTT.

This chain connects TRBV27 to TRBJ2-7; D possibly uses TRBD1 or TRBD2 (5 bases each). Germline V gene sequence: CDR1 MNHEY, CDR2 SMNVEV (reference sequence). The CDR3 consists of 14 residues. Between the trimmed V and J ends, which lost 3 bases and 5 bases, there was a span of 14 bases. The CDR3 nucleotides read TGTGCCAGCAGTTTCCGGGACCATATCCACGAGCAGTACTTC. Amino acids: CASSFRDHIHEQYF.

The rearrangement uses TRBV7-3 and TRBJ2-7, with a tentative D call TRBD1 (5 bases). V lost 2 bases, J lost 5 bases, and 19 bases lay in between. The CDR3 length is 16 residues. Germline values: CDR1 SGHTA, CDR2 FQGTGA. CDR3 DNA: TGTGCCAGCAGCTTAGGTCCGGCAGCAGGGAACGACGAGCAGTACTTC. It translates to CASSLGPAAGNDEQYF.

The V call is TRBV28, the J call TRBJ1-5; TRBD1 agrees at 7 bases. The CDR3 covers 13 residues. Germline assignment: CDR1 MDHEN and CDR2 SYDVKM. V trimming: 7 bases; J trimming: 6 bases; junction bases outside the gene matches: 6. The CDR3 nucleotides read TGTGCCAGCAATGACAGGGCGGTTCAGCCCCAGCATTTT. It codes for CASNDRAVQPQHF.

CDR3 nucleotides: TGTGCCAGCAGCTTAGCGCCTTGGGGAAACTCCTACGAGCAGTACTTC. Translation gives CASSLAPWGNSYEQYF. J is TRBJ2-7 and V is TRBV7-2; the D is unclear. Germline V CDR1 and CDR2: SGHTA, FQGNSA. CDR3 length: 16 amino acids. V lost 0 bases to trimming and J lost 0 bases, with 12 bases between them.